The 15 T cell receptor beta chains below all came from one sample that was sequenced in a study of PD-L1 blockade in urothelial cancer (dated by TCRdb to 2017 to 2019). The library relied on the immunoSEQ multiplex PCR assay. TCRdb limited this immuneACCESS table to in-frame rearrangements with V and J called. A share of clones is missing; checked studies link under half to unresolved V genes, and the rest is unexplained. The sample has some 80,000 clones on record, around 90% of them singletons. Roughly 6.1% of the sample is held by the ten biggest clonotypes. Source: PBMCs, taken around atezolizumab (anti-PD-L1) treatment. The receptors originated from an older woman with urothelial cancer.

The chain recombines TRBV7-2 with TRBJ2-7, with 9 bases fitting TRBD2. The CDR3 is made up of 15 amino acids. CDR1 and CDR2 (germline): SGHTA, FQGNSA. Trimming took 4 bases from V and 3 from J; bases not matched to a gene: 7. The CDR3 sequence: CASSSSSGGGYEQYF. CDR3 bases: TGTGCCAGCAGCTCAAGTAGCGGGGGAGGCTACGAGCAGTACTTC.

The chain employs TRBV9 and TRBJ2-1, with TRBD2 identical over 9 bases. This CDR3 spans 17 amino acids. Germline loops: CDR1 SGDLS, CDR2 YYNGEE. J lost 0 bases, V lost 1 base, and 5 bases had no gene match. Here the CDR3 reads CASSVRGRGRSYNEQFF. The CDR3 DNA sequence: TGTGCCAGCAGCGTACGCGGGAGGGGCCGCTCCTACAATGAGCAGTTCTTC.

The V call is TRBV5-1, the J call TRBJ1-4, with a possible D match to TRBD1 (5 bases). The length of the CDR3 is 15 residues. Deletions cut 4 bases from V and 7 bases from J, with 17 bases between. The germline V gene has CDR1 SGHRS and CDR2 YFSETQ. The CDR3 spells CASSLGKGRAEKLFF. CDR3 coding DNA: TGCGCCAGCAGCCTGGGGAAGGGGCGCGCTGAAAAACTGTTTTTT.

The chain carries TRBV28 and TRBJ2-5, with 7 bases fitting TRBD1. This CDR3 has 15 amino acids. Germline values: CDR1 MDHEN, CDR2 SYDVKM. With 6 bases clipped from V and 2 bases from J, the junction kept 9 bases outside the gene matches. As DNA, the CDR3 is TGTGCCAGCAGCCGCGGGCAGGGACAGCAAGAGACCCAGTACTTC. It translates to CASSRGQGQQETQYF.

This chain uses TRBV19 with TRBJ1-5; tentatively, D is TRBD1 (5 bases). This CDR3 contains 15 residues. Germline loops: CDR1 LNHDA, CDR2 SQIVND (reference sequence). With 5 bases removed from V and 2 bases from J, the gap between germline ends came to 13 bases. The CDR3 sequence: CASSLQGKGNQPQHF. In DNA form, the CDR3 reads TGTGCCAGTAGTTTGCAGGGAAAAGGCAATCAGCCCCAGCATTTT.

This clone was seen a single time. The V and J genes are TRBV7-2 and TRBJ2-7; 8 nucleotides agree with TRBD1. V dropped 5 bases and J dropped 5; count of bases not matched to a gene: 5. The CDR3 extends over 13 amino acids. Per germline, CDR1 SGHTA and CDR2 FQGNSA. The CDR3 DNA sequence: TGTGCCAGCAGCGGACGGACAGGGCACGAGCAGTACTTC. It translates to CASSGRTGHEQYF.

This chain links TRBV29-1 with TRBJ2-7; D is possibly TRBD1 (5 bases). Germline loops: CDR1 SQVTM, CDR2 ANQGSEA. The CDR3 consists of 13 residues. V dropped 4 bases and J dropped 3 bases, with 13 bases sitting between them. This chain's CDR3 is CSVVQGYGYEQYF. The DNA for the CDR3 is TGCAGCGTTGTGCAGGGTTATGGCTACGAGCAGTACTTC.

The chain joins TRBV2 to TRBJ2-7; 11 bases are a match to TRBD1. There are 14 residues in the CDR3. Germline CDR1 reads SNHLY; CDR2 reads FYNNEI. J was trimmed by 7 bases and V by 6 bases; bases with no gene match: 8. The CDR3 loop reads CASRMGQGVGEQYF. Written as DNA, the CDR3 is TGTGCCAGCAGGATGGGACAGGGGGTGGGAGAGCAGTACTTC. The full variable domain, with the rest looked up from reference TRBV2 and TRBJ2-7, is EPEVTQTPSHQVTQMGQEVILRCVPISNHLYFYWYRQILGQKVEFLVSFYNNEISEKSEIFDDQFSVERPDGSNFTLKIRSTKLEDSAMYFCASRMGQGVGEQYFGPGTRLTVT.

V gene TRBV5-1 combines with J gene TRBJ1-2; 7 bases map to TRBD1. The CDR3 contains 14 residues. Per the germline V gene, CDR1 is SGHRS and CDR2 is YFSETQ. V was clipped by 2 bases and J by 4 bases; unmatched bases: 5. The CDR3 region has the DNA TGCGCCAGCAGCTTTGATGGACAGGCCTATGGCTACACCTTC. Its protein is CASSFDGQAYGYTF.

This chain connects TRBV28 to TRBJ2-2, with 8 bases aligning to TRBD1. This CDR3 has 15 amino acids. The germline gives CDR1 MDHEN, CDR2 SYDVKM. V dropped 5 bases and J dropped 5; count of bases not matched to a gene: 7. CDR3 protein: CASSETGDGTGELFF. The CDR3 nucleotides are TGTGCCAGCAGTGAGACAGGGGATGGGACCGGGGAGCTGTTTTTT.

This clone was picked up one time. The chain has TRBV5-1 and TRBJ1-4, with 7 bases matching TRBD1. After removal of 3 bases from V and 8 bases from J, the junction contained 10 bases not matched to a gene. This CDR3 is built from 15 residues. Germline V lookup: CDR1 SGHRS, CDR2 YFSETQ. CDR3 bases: TGCGCCAGCAGCTACGGGGCAGGGGGTAAAGAAAAACTGTTTTTT. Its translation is CASSYGAGGKEKLFF.

CDR3 DNA sequence: TGTGCCAGCAGCTCATCAGGGGGCATTCGGATAAATGAGCAGTTCTTC. Protein sequence: CASSSSGGIRINEQFF. The genes are TRBV11-1 and TRBJ2-1, with 8 bases lining up with TRBD1. The length of the CDR3 is 16 residues. Germline V gene sequence: CDR1 SGHAT, CDR2 FQDESV (reference sequence). V lost 4 bases and J lost 7; bases outside the gene matches: 12. The whole variable domain, remainder taken from reference TRBV11-1 and TRBJ2-1, is EAEVAQSPRYKITEKSQAVAFWCDPISGHATLYWYRQILGQGPELLVQFQDESVVDDSQLPKDRFSAERLKGVDSTLKIQPAELGDSAMYLCASSSSGGIRINEQFFGPGTRLTVL.

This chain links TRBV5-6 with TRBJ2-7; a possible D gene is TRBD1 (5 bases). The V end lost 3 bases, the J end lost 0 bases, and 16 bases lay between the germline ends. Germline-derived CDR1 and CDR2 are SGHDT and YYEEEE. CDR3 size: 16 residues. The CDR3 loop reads CASSSLAGLSSYEQYF. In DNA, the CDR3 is TGTGCCAGCAGCTCTCTTGCAGGGCTGAGCTCCTACGAGCAGTACTTC.

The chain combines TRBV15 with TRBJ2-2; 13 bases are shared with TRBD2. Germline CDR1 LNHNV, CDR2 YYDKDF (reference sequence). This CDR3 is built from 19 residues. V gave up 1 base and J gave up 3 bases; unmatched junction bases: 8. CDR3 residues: CATSRGLAGGSSDTGELFF. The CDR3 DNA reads TGTGCCACCAGCAGAGGACTAGCGGGGGGTTCATCGGACACCGGGGAGCTGTTTTTT.

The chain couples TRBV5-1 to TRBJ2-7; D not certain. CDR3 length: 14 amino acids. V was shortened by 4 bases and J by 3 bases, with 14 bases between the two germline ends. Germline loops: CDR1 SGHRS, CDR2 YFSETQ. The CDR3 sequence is CASSTDSSFYEQYF. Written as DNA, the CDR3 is TGCGCCAGCAGCACTGACTCGAGCTTCTACGAGCAGTACTTC.